A single sample is the source of the 14 T cell receptor beta chains below, sequenced in a study of CD8 T cells in Susac syndrome. Random hexamers were used to reverse transcribe the RNA input (about 0.45 to 1 ug). TCRdb itself ran the immunoSEQ multiplex PCR reads through MiXCR, one entry per CDR3 protein. Among some 190,000 distinct CDR3 sequences listed, nearly 97% were seen once. Sequencing was performed on CD4+ T cells from PBMCs. All receptors derive from a human donor with multiple sclerosis.

The chain's CDR3 is CASSFRGSETQYF. Written as DNA, the CDR3 is TGTGCCAGCAGCTTCAGGGGTTCCGAGACCCAGTACTTC. The chain links TRBV7-3 to TRBJ2-5; the D gene is possibly TRBD1 (6 bases). CDR1 and CDR2 (germline): SGHTA, FQGTGA. Trimming cost V 3 bases and J 5 bases, with 10 bases left between them. This CDR3 comprises 13 residues.

This rearrangement joins TRBV27 to TRBJ2-7; perhaps D is TRBD1 or TRBD2 (5 bases each). Trimming left V 4 bases short and J 3 bases short, with 13 bases between. The CDR3 loop spans 14 amino acids. Germline V lookup: CDR1 MNHEY, CDR2 SMNVEV (reference sequence). In nucleotides, the CDR3 is TGTGCCAGCAGTTCTGTGGGGGATTTCTACGAGCAGTACTTC. Its translation: CASSSVGDFYEQYF.

The chain couples TRBV20-1 to TRBJ1-5; no definite D call. From germline, CDR1 is DFQATT and CDR2 SNEGSKA (reference sequence). The CDR3 extends over 13 amino acids. Trimming left V 1 base short and J 1 base short, with 5 bases between. The CDR3 here is CSARAGSNQPQHF. The CDR3 bases are TGCAGTGCTAGAGCGGGGAGCAATCAGCCCCAGCATTTT.

V gene TRBV9 combines with J gene TRBJ2-1; no clear D. Germline V gene sequence: CDR1 SGDLS, CDR2 YYNGEE. This CDR3 comprises 13 residues. The V end was cut by 0 bases, the J end by 10 bases, with 11 bases between. The CDR3 reads CASSVEPPREQFF. CDR3 DNA sequence: TGTGCCAGCAGCGTAGAACCACCTCGGGAGCAGTTCTTC.

The genes are TRBV4-2 and TRBJ2-3; D might be TRBD1 or TRBD2, each matching 6 bases. The CDR3 is made up of 14 amino acids. Germline V gene lookup returns CDR1 LGHNA and CDR2 YNFKEQ. V lost 3 bases to trimming and J lost 11 bases, with 18 bases between them. This CDR3 is CASSQGNEGGGQYF. CDR3 nucleotides: TGTGCCAGCAGCCAGGGAAACGAGGGGGGAGGGCAGTATTTT.

This clonotype has a single count. The CDR3: CASSPGTGGLETQYF. In DNA form, the CDR3 reads TGCGCCAGCAGCCCCGGGACAGGGGGCTTAGAGACCCAGTACTTC. The V and J genes are TRBV4-1 and TRBJ2-5, with TRBD1 matching over 12 bases. Losses at the gene ends were 4 bases for V and 4 bases for J; bases not matched to a gene: 4. The CDR3 is made up of 15 amino acids. Germline CDR1 MGHRA, CDR2 YSYEKL.

The rearrangement uses TRBV6-1 and TRBJ2-1; D remains ambiguous. V was pared by 4 bases and J by 9 bases, with 22 bases between. This CDR3 has 16 residues. Germline V gene data show CDR1 as MNHNS and CDR2 as SASEGT. The CDR3 coding sequence is TGTGCCAGCAGTGCAACGTCATACCCAGGAGATCCTGAGCAGTTCTTC. Its translation: CASSATSYPGDPEQFF.

The chain joins TRBV4-1 to TRBJ1-5, with D hard to call. Germline values: CDR1 MGHRA, CDR2 YSYEKL. V lost 4 bases to trimming and J lost 0 bases, with 10 bases between them. The length of the CDR3 is 15 residues. The CDR3 loop is CASSPQAYSNQPQHF. As DNA, the CDR3 is TGCGCCAGCAGCCCCCAGGCCTATAGCAATCAGCCCCAGCATTTT.

The CDR3 DNA reads TGTGCCAGTAGACTAGCGGCTGGTAATGAGCAGTTCTTC. This gives the protein CASRLAAGNEQFF. The chain employs TRBV3-1 and TRBJ2-1, with 9 bases lining up with TRBD2. The CDR3 length is 13 residues. The V and J ends lost 9 bases and 7 bases, in that order; junction bases with no gene match: 7. Germline assignment: CDR1 LGHDT and CDR2 YNNKEL (reference sequence).

The V and J genes are TRBV14 and TRBJ2-5; D not certain. The germline V and J ends were trimmed by 2 bases and 1 base, with 11 bases remaining between them. The CDR3 spans 15 residues. Germline loops: CDR1 SGHDN, CDR2 FVKESK. The CDR3 DNA reads as TGTGCCAGCAGCCAACTTGCTCTGGGCCAAGAGACCCAGTACTTC. This encodes CASSQLALGQETQYF.

This chain uses TRBV20-1 with TRBJ1-2; 7 bases match TRBD1. CDR1 is DFQATT, CDR2 SNEGSKA, per germline (reference sequence). The CDR3 runs 14 residues. V was clipped by 3 bases and J by 7 bases; unmatched bases: 11. DNA for the CDR3: TGCAGTGCTAGTGTAACGGTGGCAGGGGGTGGCTACACCTTC. Translating it yields CSASVTVAGGGYTF.

The rearrangement links TRBV20-1 to TRBJ2-3; 7 bases align to TRBD2. Per germline, CDR1 DFQATT and CDR2 SNEGSKA (reference sequence). The CDR3 covers 13 residues. V was clipped by 6 bases and J by 4 bases; unmatched bases: 7. The CDR3 is CSALGTNSDTQYF. The CDR3 DNA reads as TGCAGTGCCCTCGGGACTAACTCAGATACGCAGTATTTT.

About this clonotype: The junction differs from germline at one of its ends, possibly a read error. The J gene is TRBJ1-4, the V gene TRBV4-2; D is unresolved. The CDR3 is 12 amino acids. Germline-derived CDR1 and CDR2 are LGHNA and YNFKEQ. The CDR3 is CASSQDQGVNYF. The CDR3 nucleotides are TGTGCCAGCAGCCAAGATCAAGGCGTAAACTATTTT.

This chain uses TRBV3-1 with TRBJ1-3; D is ambiguous. Germline CDR1 and CDR2: LGHDT and YNNKEL (reference sequence). The V end lost 7 bases, the J end lost 0 bases, and 16 bases lay between the germline ends. The CDR3 runs 16 residues. CDR3 sequence reads: CASTHSDGDSGNTIYF. In DNA form, the CDR3 reads TGTGCCAGCACCCATTCCGACGGTGACTCTGGAAACACCATATATTTT.